These 25 T cell receptor beta chains share one sample of origin, sequenced in a study of blood T cell repertoires in COVID-19. Profiling relied on immunoSEQ multiplex PCR, and the TCRdb table lists in-frame clones only, not all of them. Of 160,000 or so clones listed, roughly 87% are singletons. The sample comprised PBMCs or T cells enriched from blood (not recorded which). Receptors originate from a human donor with acute COVID-19. The donor label of this sample is uncertain.

This clone was detected many times. The chain recombines TRBV7-8 with TRBJ1-5; D not certain. This CDR3 has 15 amino acids. Germline V gene data show CDR1 as SGHVS and CDR2 as FQNEAQ. Trimming stripped 3 bases from V and 6 bases from J, with 15 bases between. Written as DNA, the CDR3 is TGTGCCAGCAGCTTGTTTAAGGACGGGAGTCAGCCCCAGCATTTT. Translation: CASSLFKDGSQPQHF. Full variable domain (outside the CDR3, taken from reference TRBV7-8 and TRBJ1-5): GAGVSQSPRYKVAKRGQDVALRCDPISGHVSLFWYQQALGQGPEFLTYFQNEAQLDKSGLPSDRFFAERPEGSVSTLKIQRTQQEDSAVYLCASSLFKDGSQPQHFGDGTRLSIL.

The chain couples TRBV27 to TRBJ2-7; TRBD1 matches at 8 bases. The CDR3 totals 14 residues. The ends lost 2 bases at V and 6 bases at J; junction bases unmatched: 6. Germline CDR1 reads MNHEY; CDR2 reads SMNVEV (reference sequence). The chain's CDR3 is CASSLEQGGVEQYF. As DNA, the CDR3 is TGTGCCAGCAGTTTAGAACAGGGGGGTGTCGAGCAGTACTTC.

This sequence joins TRBV28 and TRBJ2-7; 9 bases agree with TRBD1. The CDR3 has 16 amino acids. The V gene end was trimmed by 2 bases and the J gene end by 7 bases; junction bases not matched to a gene: 12. CDR1 MDHEN and CDR2 SYDVKM come from the germline V gene. CDR3: CASSLADGTGTQEQYF. CDR3 in DNA: TGTGCCAGCAGTTTAGCTGACGGGACAGGGACTCAAGAGCAGTACTTC. The full variable domain, completed using reference TRBV28 and TRBJ2-7, is DVKVTQSSRYLVKRTGEKVFLECVQDMDHENMFWYRQDPGLGLRLIYFSYDVKMKEKGDIPEGYSVSREKKERFSLILESASTNQTSMYLCASSLADGTGTQEQYFGPGTRLTVT.

The chain joins TRBV11-2 to TRBJ2-1, with 11 bases lining up with TRBD2. The CDR3 has 16 residues. J gave up 6 bases and V 6 bases, and 10 bases lay outside the gene matches. CDR1 SGHAT and CDR2 FQNNGV come from the germline V gene. The CDR3 DNA is TGTGCCAGCAGACCGATAGCGGGGGGGCCAAGCAATGAGCAGTTCTTC. Translating it yields CASRPIAGGPSNEQFF.

The rearrangement joins TRBV19 to TRBJ2-2, with a possible D match to TRBD1 (5 bases). V was cut by 4 bases and J by 4 bases, with 10 bases left in between. This CDR3 is built from 14 residues. Germline assignment: CDR1 LNHDA and CDR2 SQIVND (reference sequence). CDR3 residues: CASSRQKRTGELFF. CDR3 nucleotide sequence: TGTGCCAGTAGTAGACAGAAACGCACCGGGGAGCTGTTTTTT.

The chain joins TRBV12-3 or TRBV12-4 to TRBJ1-1, with TRBD1 identical over 7 bases. The J segment lost 6 bases and the V segment lost 3 bases, leaving 4 bases of the junction unmatched. CDR3 size: 13 residues. CDR3 DNA: TGTGCCAGCAGTTTCTCAGGGGGGCCTGAAGCTTTCTTT. It translates to CASSFSGGPEAFF.

J is TRBJ1-2 and V is TRBV10-3, with 9 nucleotides matching TRBD1. V was clipped by 7 bases and J by 7 bases; unmatched bases: 13. Germline lookup yields CDR1 ENHRY and CDR2 SYGVKD. CDR3 length: 15 amino acids. CDR3 coding DNA: TGTGCCATCAAATCAACCTTACAGGGGGCTAGTGGCTACACCTTC. It specifies CAIKSTLQGASGYTF.

The rearrangement links TRBV7-6 to TRBJ2-5; possibly TRBD2 for D (5 bases). Germline CDR1 is SGHVS and CDR2 is FNYEAQ. Trimming shortened V by 3 bases and J by 5 bases, and 16 bases separated the two germline ends. The CDR3 extends over 15 amino acids. CDR3: CASSLAGPSRETQYF. DNA of the CDR3: TGTGCCAGCAGCTTGGCGGGCCCCTCGAGGGAGACCCAGTACTTC.

In DNA form, the CDR3 reads TGCGCCAGCAGCCAAGTGTTAGCCGTCTACAATGAGCAGTTCTTC. Encoded protein: CASSQVLAVYNEQFF. The V and J genes are TRBV4-1 and TRBJ2-1; no clear D. V was clipped by 1 base and J by 3 bases, with 10 bases between them. Per germline, CDR1 MGHRA and CDR2 YSYEKL. The CDR3 loop spans 15 amino acids.

J is TRBJ2-1 and V is TRBV18; 7 nucleotides line up with TRBD1. V was pared by 3 bases and J by 6 bases, with 5 bases of the junction left unmatched. Germline V gene lookup returns CDR1 KGHSH and CDR2 LQKENI. The CDR3 length is 14 residues. CDR3 sequence reads: CASSPSDRANEQFF. The CDR3 bases are TGTGCCAGCTCACCGTCTGACAGGGCCAATGAGCAGTTCTTC.

The chain uses TRBV27 and TRBJ1-1; D is possibly TRBD1 (5 bases). The V end was cut by 4 bases, the J end by 3 bases, with 12 bases between. CDR1 is MNHEY and CDR2 is SMNVEV in the germline V gene (reference sequence). This CDR3 region has 14 residues. CDR3 nucleotides: TGTGCCAGCAGTTCCGGCCTGGGGCACACTGAAGCTTTCTTT. This codes for CASSSGLGHTEAFF.

The chain couples TRBV19 to TRBJ1-2; TRBD1 matches at 9 bases. CDR3 length: 14 residues. The germline gives CDR1 LNHDA, CDR2 SQIVND (reference sequence). Trimming took 10 bases from V and 5 from J; bases not matched to a gene: 11. The CDR3 here is CATGQGLMRYGYTF. The CDR3, as DNA: TGTGCCACGGGACAGGGTTTGATGCGGTATGGCTACACCTTC.

V and J are TRBV30 and TRBJ2-5; TRBD1 aligns across 7 bases. Germline CDR1 and CDR2: GTSNPN and SVGIG (reference sequence). The length of the CDR3 is 14 residues. The junction had 3 bases not matched to a gene; V was cut back by 1 base and J by 1 base. The CDR3 here is CAWSAYRGQETQYF. Written as DNA, the CDR3 is TGTGCCTGGAGTGCTTACAGGGGCCAAGAGACCCAGTACTTC.

CDR3 protein: CASGSPRTEYNEQFF. DNA for the CDR3: TGTGCTAGTGGTTCCCCCCGGACAGAGTACAATGAGCAGTTCTTC. The genes are TRBV12-5 and TRBJ2-1; D may be TRBD1 (6 bases). There are 15 residues in the CDR3. In germline, CDR1 is LGHNT, CDR2 FRNRAP. V was shortened by 4 bases and J by 4 bases, with 14 bases between the two germline ends.

J is TRBJ1-6 and V is TRBV3-1 (or the pseudogene TRBV3-2), with TRBD1 identical over 7 bases. The germline gives CDR1 LGHDT, CDR2 YNNKEL (reference sequence). The length of the CDR3 is 18 residues. J was trimmed by 8 bases and V by 5 bases; bases with no gene match: 18. CDR3 loop: CASSGGSWAGGKDSPLHF. CDR3 in DNA: TGTGCCAGCAGCGGTGGGTCCTGGGCAGGGGGGAAAGATTCACCCCTCCACTTT.

The CDR3, as DNA: TGTGCCACCAGCCCTGGACAGGGACGTAACGAAAAACTGTTTTTT. Protein product: CATSPGQGRNEKLFF. The chain carries TRBV15 and TRBJ1-4, with 8 nucleotides matching TRBD1. J was trimmed by 8 bases and V by 5 bases; bases with no gene match: 10. CDR1 LNHNV and CDR2 YYDKDF come from the germline V gene (reference sequence). The CDR3 length is 15 residues.

This CDR3 is CASSLFSSGHVYNEQFF. The DNA for the CDR3 is TGCGCCAGCAGCTTGTTTTCTAGCGGGCACGTCTACAATGAGCAGTTCTTC. V usage is TRBV5-1 and J usage is TRBJ2-1; 8 nucleotides line up with TRBD2. The CDR3 runs 17 residues. V was clipped by 1 base and J by 3 bases; unmatched bases: 9. Germline V lookup: CDR1 SGHRS, CDR2 YFSETQ.

The rearrangement links TRBV27 to TRBJ2-7, with D maybe TRBD1 (7 bases). Germline V gene lookup returns CDR1 MNHEY and CDR2 SMNVEV (reference sequence). The CDR3 length is 18 residues. V lost 6 bases to trimming and J lost 1 base, with 25 bases between them. DNA of the CDR3: TGTGCCAGCAGATTACGGGGCGGGACAGCCTCTTCATCCTACGAGCAGTACTTC. Its protein product is CASRLRGGTASSSYEQYF.

Only one count was recorded for this clone. The CDR3 sequence: CASSPDPASGNTIYF. CDR3 DNA sequence: TGTGCCAGCTCACCAGACCCAGCGAGCGGAAACACCATATATTTT. The rearrangement uses TRBV18 and TRBJ1-3; D is undetermined. V was trimmed by 2 bases and J by 4 bases, leaving 12 bases between them. CDR3 size: 15 residues. Per germline, CDR1 KGHSH and CDR2 LQKENI.

This chain uses TRBV5-5 with TRBJ1-1, with D tentatively TRBD1 (6 bases). CDR1 SGHKS and CDR2 YYEKEE come from the germline V gene (reference sequence). This CDR3 region has 16 residues. V lost 2 bases to trimming and J lost 2 bases, with 16 bases between them. In DNA form, the CDR3 reads TGTGCCAGCAGCTTAGGTTTGGGGGGGCTTAACACTGAAGCTTTCTTT. Its translation: CASSLGLGGLNTEAFF.

J is TRBJ1-4 and V is TRBV6-2 or TRBV6-3; TRBD1 matches at 10 bases. Per the germline V gene, CDR1 is MNHEY and CDR2 is SVGEGT. This CDR3 is 19 amino acids long. Trimming at V came to 4 bases and at J to 0 bases, leaving 11 bases not matched to a gene. CDR3 in amino acids: CASSSLLRTGGATNEKLFF. CDR3 bases: TGTGCCAGCAGTTCCCTTCTCCGGACAGGGGGAGCAACTAATGAAAAACTGTTTTTT.

V and J are TRBV27 and TRBJ1-1; TRBD1 aligns across 7 bases. From germline, CDR1 is MNHEY and CDR2 SMNVEV (reference sequence). V lost 6 bases, J lost 1 base, and 5 bases stayed unmatched. The CDR3 sequence is 14 residues long. The CDR3 sequence: CASSQGVSNTEAFF. CDR3 DNA sequence: TGTGCCAGCAGCCAGGGGGTGTCGAACACTGAAGCTTTCTTT.

The count of this clone is one. The CDR3 spells CASSGQGVIGGYTF. The CDR3 DNA sequence: TGTGCCAGCAGTGGACAGGGGGTTATAGGTGGCTACACCTTC. The rearrangement uses TRBV2 and TRBJ1-2, with TRBD1 identical over 9 bases. The germline V gene encodes CDR1 SNHLY and CDR2 FYNNEI. V lost 4 bases, J lost 7 bases, and 7 bases stayed unmatched. The CDR3 has 14 amino acids.

The chain couples TRBV7-6 to TRBJ2-1, with TRBD2 matching over 8 bases. The CDR3 is 14 residues long. The germline gives CDR1 SGHVS, CDR2 FNYEAQ. J was trimmed by 7 bases and V by 4 bases; bases with no gene match: 6. This chain's CDR3 is CASSYAGGPNEQFF. CDR3 bases: TGTGCCAGCAGCTATGCGGGGGGCCCTAATGAGCAGTTCTTC.

The chain is built from TRBV6-5 and TRBJ2-7; D remains ambiguous. CDR1 is MNHEY and CDR2 is SVGAGI in the germline V gene. CDR3 length equals 14 residues. The V gene lost 0 bases and the J gene lost 1 base, with 7 bases spanning the gap. CDR3: CASSYSRGSYEQYF. As DNA, the CDR3 is TGTGCCAGCAGTTACTCGAGAGGTTCCTACGAGCAGTACTTC.